This TCR beta chain appears in the sequencing data of a study of identical twins. Whole-study findings and limits: Part of the zero-insertion signal could reflect confounding by invariant MAIT and iNKT cells. Models underestimated out-of-frame TCR alpha sharing in monozygotic twins. The analysis was cross-sectional rather than longitudinal within donors. Cord blood's abundant beta clonotypes had fewer insertions, unlike memory repertoires.

At least ten counts were recorded for this clonotype. What it binds is unknown. TCRdb independently ran MiXCR on the 5' RACE reads; one entry per CDR3 protein. The repertoire holds 690,000 or so distinct CDR3 sequences, 5.5% to 6.5% seen once, with under 2% in the top ten. The CDR3 totals 16 residues. V lost 4 bases to trimming and J lost 2 bases, with 14 bases between them. In germline, CDR1 is KGHDR, CDR2 SFDVKD. The chain is built from TRBV24-1 and TRBJ2-1; tentative D call: TRBD1 (5 bases). This clonotype was sampled from a man aged 18-30 years in good health. Material for sequencing was naive T cells sorted from blood. CDR3 DNA: TGTGCCACCAGTGAATTCAGCTCAGGGCCCTACAATGAGCAGTTCTTC. This translates into CATSEFSSGPYNEQFF.